This T cell receptor beta chain was recovered during a study of blood T cell repertoires in COVID-19. Study as a whole: The study drew acute and convalescent COVID-19 samples from the United States, Italy and Spain. T cells, B-cell-depleted T cells, or PBMCs provided the cDNA or gDNA that served as material.

The CDR3 is 16 amino acids. Germline V gives CDR1 KGHSH, CDR2 LQKENI. The trim removed 3 bases at V and 5 bases at J, leaving 12 bases unmatched. Under the authors' procedure: Researchers report that nucleated cell counts were estimated from reference gene primer amplification. Sequenced by immunoSEQ multiplex PCR; TCRdb stores in-frame clones only, minus some. The V and J calls and clone size are taken from that table; D and trimming were inferred from the DNA. This table holds 64,000 or so clones, approximately 85% found once. The sequencing input was peripheral blood. The chain carries TRBV18 and TRBJ2-5, with 7 bases aligning to TRBD1. The clonotype was recovered from a human donor in a cohort sampled during active COVID-19. CDR3 DNA: TGTGCCAGCTCACCGACTGTAGGGGGCGCGTGGGAGACCCAGTACTTC. Its protein product is CASSPTVGGAWETQYF.